Shown below are 6 T cell receptor beta chains from a single sample sequenced in a study of spatial heterogeneity in lung cancer. TCRdb reprocessed the 5' RACE reads with MiXCR, giving one entry per CDR3 protein. The table shows some 2,500 distinct CDR3 sequences, with roughly 5% occurring only once. General study results and limits: Intratumoral expanded alpha and beta TCR counts were found to track tumor mutation counts.

The antigens of these receptors remain unknown. Time point given: sample taken at primary tumor resection. Sequences were derived from lung tumor tissue, sampled at surgery. The receptors originated from a male donor with early-stage non-small cell lung cancer.

This clonotype was seen at least ten times. The V gene is TRBV7-9, the J gene TRBJ2-7; D uncertain. The germline CDR1 and CDR2 sequences are SEHNR and FQNEAQ (reference sequence). CDR3 size: 13 residues. V dropped 1 base and J dropped 8 bases, with 12 bases sitting between them. The CDR3 loop reads CASSLEDGYQQYF. Written as DNA, the CDR3 is TGTGCCAGCAGCTTAGAGGACGGGTATCAGCAGTACTTC.

This clonotype has ten or more counts. This chain joins TRBV12-3 or TRBV12-4 and TRBJ2-2, with D perhaps being TRBD1 or TRBD2 (6 bases each). The V end lost 0 bases, the J end lost 6 bases, and 14 bases lay between the germline ends. This CDR3 is 16 amino acids long. The chain's CDR3 is CASSLAPRGGSGELFF. Written as DNA, the CDR3 is TGTGCCAGCAGTTTAGCCCCCAGGGGAGGTTCCGGGGAGCTGTTTTTT.

Relative to its sample, this clonotype is medium-sized. The V gene is TRBV7-2, the J gene TRBJ2-5, with 7 bases that match TRBD2. Germline V CDR1 and CDR2: SGHTA, FQGNSA. J was trimmed by 7 bases and V by 4 bases; bases with no gene match: 6. This CDR3 contains 13 residues. The CDR3, as DNA: TGTGCCAGCAGCTACGGGAGGTCCGGGACCCAGTACTTC. It is translated as CASSYGRSGTQYF.

By frequency in the sample, this clonotype is medium-sized. This rearrangement joins TRBV5-1 to TRBJ1-1; D ambiguous. V was pared by 0 bases and J by 2 bases, with 8 bases between. The germline gives CDR1 SGHRS, CDR2 YFSETQ. There are 14 residues in the CDR3. Here the CDR3 DNA reads TGCGCCAGCAGCTTGGACGTCGGAAACACTGAAGCTTTCTTT. As protein: CASSLDVGNTEAFF.

This clonotype qualifies as medium-sized. The rearrangement uses TRBV28 and TRBJ2-3; D not certain. Trimming left V 3 bases short and J 6 bases short, with 13 bases between. CDR3 length: 14 amino acids. Germline CDR1 reads MDHEN; CDR2 reads SYDVKM. This chain's CDR3 is CASSFSSPRDTQYF. In DNA form, the CDR3 reads TGTGCCAGCAGTTTCAGCTCGCCCCGGGATACGCAGTATTTT.

By share, this clonotype counts as medium-sized (0.01 to 0.1%). This CDR3 is CASSTGTAIKVYGYTF. The DNA of the CDR3 is TGTGCCAGCAGTACTGGGACAGCCATCAAGGTGTATGGCTACACCTTC. The chain carries TRBV6-5 and TRBJ1-2; 7 bases are a match to TRBD1. The V segment lost 5 bases and the J segment 5 bases; nucleotides outside the gene matches: 14. This CDR3 is built from 16 residues. Germline V gene sequence: CDR1 MNHEY, CDR2 SVGAGI.